The entry below describes one TCR beta chain. Its matching antigen is unknown. This specimen belongs to a study of CD8 T cells in ankylosing spondylitis. Making the TCR beta libraries involved quantitative 5'-RACE with molecular barcodes. A single record per CDR3 protein comes from TCRdb applying MiXCR to the 5' RACE reads. The sample lists under 130,000 distinct CDR3 sequences, less than 25% occurring once. Findings and limits, study-wide: Ankylosing spondylitis blood appeared to be characterized by a TCR beta motif of 8 or 9 highly homologous variants. According to the report, clones linked to the disease were significantly enriched in matched synovial fluid samples taken from ankylosing spondylitis patients.

From germline, CDR1 is SQVTM and CDR2 ANQGSEA. V was pared by 4 bases and J by 4 bases, with 14 bases between. This CDR3 region has 14 residues. This clonotype was obtained from a male donor with ankylosing spondylitis. The chain employs TRBV29-1 and TRBJ2-1, with unresolved D. Specimen: synovial fluid, either unsorted or a sorted T cell fraction (not recorded which). The CDR3 spells CSVGEWTDYNEQFF. CDR3 coding DNA: TGCAGCGTTGGAGAATGGACGGATTACAATGAGCAGTTCTTC.